The clone carrying this T cell receptor beta chain showed up just a few times. Its antigen is currently unknown. Lesional scalp tissue (obtained by punch biopsy) and peripheral blood were collected from alopecia areata patients. RNA extraction was followed by reverse transcription into cDNA, which acted as the sequencing template. TCRdb's table, derived via immunoSEQ multiplex PCR, lists solely in-frame clones and lacks some. Altogether over 110,000 clones are present, approximately 50% being singletons, with the ten largest covering over 0.85%. Per the germline V gene, CDR1 is SQVTM and CDR2 is ANQGSEA. The CDR3 loop spans 16 amino acids. Trimming removed 0 bases at V and 0 bases at J, with 12 bases between. The data stem from a study of CD8+ T cells in alopecia areata. Study background: Those treated were given oral tofacitinib at 5 to 10 mg twice daily.

Study-wide results and limits: Among patients, TCR sharing was less clear than in mice, a difference possibly due in part to HLA diversity in the patient population. Lesional tissue from the scalp (especially in alopecia totalis/universalis) showed higher clonality than normal scalp.

The chain couples TRBV29-1 to TRBJ2-1; D remains unclear. Sample: CD4+ T cells sorted from blood, taken at week 0. The receptor was derived from a human donor with alopecia areata. CDR3 sequence reads: CSVEDSIRISYNEQFF. The CDR3 nucleotides are TGCAGCGTTGAAGATAGTATTAGGATCTCCTACAATGAGCAGTTCTTC.